Listed here are 28 T cell receptor beta chains from one sample, sequenced in a study of T cells in Graves' hyperthyroidism and ophthalmopathy. Researchers took RNA transcripts and amplified the TCR beta CDR3 regions from them. First-round RT-PCR of the TCR CDR3 relied on the HTBI primer set. From the multiplex PCR reads, TCRdb called clonotypes with MiXCR, one entry per CDR3 protein. The sample has more than 300,000 distinct CDR3 sequences; about 18% are singletons. The sample taken for sequencing was blood. The receptors here all came from a young man with Graves' ophthalmopathy.

At least ten counts were recorded for this clonotype. This chain joins TRBV2 and TRBJ2-7, with 11 bases lining up with TRBD1. The CDR3 sequence is 14 residues long. Germline trimming cut 8 bases from V and 9 bases from J; bases unmatched to any gene: 12. The germline V gene has CDR1 SNHLY and CDR2 FYNNEI. The CDR3 DNA reads as TGTGCCAGCTTACACCGGGACAGGGGGATAGGGCAGTACTTC. Its protein is CASLHRDRGIGQYF.

J is TRBJ2-1 and V is TRBV19, with D maybe TRBD1 (6 bases). The germline CDR1 and CDR2 sequences are LNHDA and SQIVND (reference sequence). The V and J ends lost 9 bases and 0 bases respectively, with 15 bases between them. CDR3 size: 15 residues. This CDR3 is CASSLQGHSYNEQFF. CDR3 nucleotides: TGTGCCAGCTCCTTACAGGGTCACTCCTACAATGAGCAGTTCTTC.

This clonotype was recorded at least ten times. CDR3 in amino acids: CASSLRQGTIYGYTF. The CDR3 nucleotides read TGTGCCAGCAGTTTAAGGCAGGGCACGATCTATGGCTACACCTTC. V usage is TRBV28 and J usage is TRBJ1-2; tentatively, D is TRBD1 (5 bases). The germline CDR1 and CDR2 sequences are MDHEN and SYDVKM. The V gene lost 2 bases and the J gene lost 4 bases, with 14 bases spanning the gap. This CDR3 contains 15 residues.

This rearrangement joins TRBV7-8 to TRBJ1-2; D gene ambiguous. CDR1 is SGHVS, CDR2 FQNEAQ, per germline. Trimming shortened V by 5 bases and J by 4 bases, and 20 bases separated the two germline ends. There are 16 residues in the CDR3. The CDR3 loop is CASSPGFARQIYGYTF. The CDR3 DNA follows: TGTGCCAGCAGCCCCGGGTTCGCCCGCCAGATCTATGGCTACACCTTC.

This clonotype was observed many times. The genes are TRBV12-3 or TRBV12-4 and TRBJ2-5; no firm D call. With 5 bases removed from V and 5 bases from J, the gap between germline ends came to 9 bases. CDR3 size: 12 residues. The CDR3 loop reads CASSSLRETQYF. CDR3 DNA sequence: TGTGCCAGCAGTAGCCTTCGCGAGACCCAGTACTTC.

This clonotype came up many times. V is TRBV11-2 and J is TRBJ2-7; D call uncertain. This CDR3 is 13 amino acids long. CDR1 and CDR2 (germline): SGHAT, FQNNGV. V lost 0 bases, J lost 4 bases, and 7 bases lay in between. The CDR3 region is CASSLDRPYEQYF. Here the CDR3 DNA reads TGTGCCAGCAGCTTAGACAGACCATACGAGCAGTACTTC.

There are a few counts of this clonotype. The chain joins TRBV18 to TRBJ1-1; D uncertain. Germline-derived CDR1 and CDR2 are KGHSH and LQKENI. Trimming left V 4 bases short and J 0 bases short, with 15 bases between. The CDR3 has 16 residues. The chain's CDR3 is CASSLKQLTMNTEAFF. The DNA for the CDR3 is TGTGCCAGCTCACTCAAACAGCTTACGATGAACACTGAAGCTTTCTTT.

This CDR3 reads CASDRIGETQYF. DNA for the CDR3: TGTGCTAGCGACCGCATTGGGGAGACCCAGTACTTC. This chain connects TRBV28 to TRBJ2-5; tentatively, D is TRBD2 (5 bases). CDR1 is MDHEN and CDR2 is SYDVKM in the germline V gene. The CDR3 length is 12 residues. The full variable domain, its missing parts supplied by reference TRBV28 and TRBJ2-5, is DVKVTQSSRYLVKRTGEKVFLECVQDMDHENMFWYRQDPGLGLRLIYFSYDVKMKEKGDIPEGYSVSREKKERFSLILESASTNQTSMYLCASDRIGETQYFGPGTRLLVL.

This clonotype was seen a handful of times. CDR3 coding DNA: TGTGCCAGCAGCGTAGAGTCGACTATTTCTCACGAGCAGTACTTC. Amino acid sequence: CASSVESTISHEQYF. The rearrangement uses TRBV9 and TRBJ2-7; perhaps TRBD2 as D (5 bases). V lost 0 bases and J 5 bases, leaving 15 bases between the germline ends. Germline loops: CDR1 SGDLS, CDR2 YYNGEE. The CDR3 has 15 residues.

The rearrangement joins TRBV6-2 or TRBV6-3 to TRBJ2-4; D not certain. CDR1 and CDR2 from the germline V gene are MNHEY and SVGEGT. This CDR3 has 13 amino acids. Between the trimmed V and J ends, which lost 0 bases and 8 bases, there was a span of 8 bases. This CDR3 reads CASSYSNWDIQYF. The CDR3 nucleotides are TGTGCCAGCAGTTACTCGAATTGGGACATTCAGTACTTC.

The rearrangement links TRBV4-1 to TRBJ1-2; 11 bases line up with TRBD1. Per the germline V gene, CDR1 is MGHRA and CDR2 is YSYEKL. This CDR3 comprises 16 residues. V lost 1 base, J lost 4 bases, and 5 bases stayed unmatched. This chain's CDR3 is CASSQVAGTGGYGYTF. The CDR3 DNA reads TGCGCCAGCAGCCAAGTTGCCGGGACAGGGGGCTATGGCTACACCTTC.

This clonotype was detected many times. The rearrangement joins TRBV9 to TRBJ1-3; D remains unclear. The V and J ends lost 4 bases and 0 bases respectively, with 5 bases between them. Per the germline V gene, CDR1 is SGDLS and CDR2 is YYNGEE. The CDR3 covers 13 residues. The CDR3 nucleotides read TGTGCCAGCAGCAGGAGCTCTGGAAACACCATATATTTT. Amino acid sequence: CASSRSSGNTIYF. Complete variable domain (other parts from reference TRBV9 and TRBJ1-3): DSGVTQTPKHLITATGQRVTLRCSPRSGDLSVYWYQQSLDQGLQFLIQYYNGEERAKGNILERFSAQQFPDLHSELNLSSLELGDSALYFCASSRSSGNTIYFGEGSWLTVV.

This clonotype showed up many times. The chain is built from TRBV6-2 or TRBV6-3 and TRBJ1-2, with D perhaps matching TRBD1 (6 bases). The CDR3 totals 17 residues. V was cut by 0 bases and J by 3 bases, with 17 bases left in between. CDR1 and CDR2 (germline): MNHEY, SVGEGT. In nucleotides, the CDR3 is TGTGCCAGCAGTTACTCGAGACTCGTCAGGGGATACTATGGCTACACCTTC. This sequence encodes CASSYSRLVRGYYGYTF.

This clonotype was detected many times. This chain connects TRBV19 to TRBJ2-5; D may be TRBD2 (6 bases). Trimming removed 6 bases at V and 5 bases at J, with 13 bases between. CDR1 LNHDA and CDR2 SQIVND come from the germline V gene (reference sequence). The length of the CDR3 is 13 residues. The CDR3 is CASRRRGGETQYF. CDR3 DNA sequence: TGTGCCAGTAGACGCCGAGGAGGGGAGACCCAGTACTTC.

This clonotype occurred many times. The chain recombines TRBV15 with TRBJ2-3, with D possibly matching TRBD2 (6 bases). CDR1 and CDR2 (germline): LNHNV, YYDKDF (reference sequence). Between the trimmed V and J ends, which lost 5 bases and 5 bases, there was a span of 17 bases. The CDR3 totals 15 residues. The CDR3 DNA reads as TGTGCCACCAGCGGGGGACTTGGTACGGGAGATACGCAGTATTTT. Its protein product is CATSGGLGTGDTQYF.

The chain carries TRBV19 and TRBJ1-5; TRBD1 is a possible D gene (5 bases). The CDR3 spans 19 residues. Germline V gives CDR1 LNHDA, CDR2 SQIVND (reference sequence). Trimming removed 8 bases from V and 3 bases from J, with 29 bases in between. The CDR3 loop reads CASAKNSRSGTDDNQPQHF. CDR3 in DNA: TGTGCCAGTGCTAAAAACTCGCGGTCCGGGACCGATGACAATCAGCCCCAGCATTTT.

This clonotype was counted at least ten times. J is TRBJ2-1 and V is TRBV2; D may be TRBD2 (5 bases). Germline CDR1 SNHLY, CDR2 FYNNEI. V lost 7 bases to trimming and J lost 9 bases, with 25 bases between them. This CDR3 region has 16 residues. CDR3 in DNA: TGTGCCAGCATCTACCAACCCGGGGTTAGAGGCGGTGAGCAGTTCTTC. Translation: CASIYQPGVRGGEQFF.

The CDR3 is CASSLMTLGIRGHTIYF. In DNA, the CDR3 is TGTGCCAGCAGCTTAATGACGTTGGGGATTAGAGGGCACACCATATATTTT. The chain carries TRBV7-9 and TRBJ1-3; D unclear. This CDR3 comprises 17 residues. CDR1 is SEHNR and CDR2 is FQNEAQ in the germline V gene (reference sequence). Trimming left V 2 bases short and J 8 bases short, with 22 bases between.

This clonotype was seen repeatedly, ten times or more. The V call is TRBV10-3, the J call TRBJ2-5, with 10 nucleotides matching TRBD1. Looked up from germline, CDR1 is ENHRY and CDR2 is SYGVKD. J lost 2 bases, V lost 6 bases, and 3 bases had no gene match. CDR3 length equals 14 residues. The CDR3 nucleotides read TGTGCCATCAGGGAGGACAGGGGGCAAGAGACCCAGTACTTC. It yields the protein CAIREDRGQETQYF.

The rearrangement uses TRBV18 and TRBJ1-2; the D is unclear. This CDR3 comprises 14 residues. CDR1 is KGHSH, CDR2 LQKENI, per germline. Trimming pared 0 bases from V and 5 bases from J, leaving 10 bases between. The CDR3 spells CASSPPLQRYGYTF. The CDR3 bases are TGTGCCAGCTCACCACCGCTGCAGAGATATGGCTACACCTTC.

This clonotype was detected ten times or more. The chain employs TRBV12-3 or TRBV12-4 and TRBJ2-2; D not resolved. The CDR3 contains 17 residues. Between the trimmed V and J ends, which lost 3 bases and 0 bases, there was a span of 14 bases. The CDR3 protein is CASSLAMGSANTGELFF. DNA of the CDR3: TGTGCCAGCAGTTTGGCCATGGGGTCCGCGAACACCGGGGAGCTGTTTTTT.

In its sample, this clonotype was seen a few times. The chain combines TRBV12-3 or TRBV12-4 with TRBJ2-2; TRBD2 matches 8 bases. Losses at the gene ends were 5 bases for V and 5 bases for J; bases not matched to a gene: 7. The CDR3 has 15 residues. The CDR3 loop is CASSTQRGRTGELFF. The CDR3 bases are TGTGCCAGCAGTACGCAGCGGGGGAGGACCGGGGAGCTGTTTTTT.

This clonotype was detected only once. The J gene is TRBJ2-3, the V gene TRBV6-1, with 10 bases lining up with TRBD1. CDR1 MNHNS and CDR2 SASEGT come from the germline V gene. V shed 1 base, J shed 8 bases, and the junction held 9 bases outside the gene matches. The CDR3 is 16 residues long. CDR3 in amino acids: CASSEVLTGGKGTQYF. CDR3 DNA: TGTGCCAGCAGTGAAGTTCTGACAGGGGGCAAAGGTACGCAGTATTTT.

This clonotype has ten or more counts. The chain has TRBV7-2 and TRBJ1-1; D call uncertain. This CDR3 spans 13 amino acids. Trimming cost V 1 base and J 6 bases, with 9 bases left between them. Germline-derived CDR1 and CDR2 are SGHTA and FQGNSA. Here the CDR3 reads CASSLVGQPEAFF. The DNA for the CDR3 is TGTGCCAGCAGCTTAGTAGGGCAGCCTGAAGCTTTCTTT.

This clonotype has a count of ten or more. J is TRBJ1-2 and V is TRBV28; D may be TRBD1 (6 bases). This CDR3 spans 13 amino acids. Looked up from germline, CDR1 is MDHEN and CDR2 is SYDVKM. V lost 7 bases and J 2 bases, leaving 11 bases between the germline ends. CDR3 sequence (DNA): TGTGCCAGCACCAGGGGCCAAAACTATGGCTACACCTTC. Amino acid sequence: CASTRGQNYGYTF.

Ten or more counts support this clonotype. The chain has TRBV7-2 and TRBJ2-3, with D unclear. CDR3 length: 15 residues. Deletions cut 5 bases from V and 0 bases from J, with 12 bases between. Per the germline V gene, CDR1 is SGHTA and CDR2 is FQGNSA. CDR3 nucleotide sequence: TGTGCCAGCAGCCCGAGCCCAACTAGCACAGATACGCAGTATTTT. Translating gives CASSPSPTSTDTQYF. The complete variable domain, with remaining parts taken from reference TRBV7-2 and TRBJ2-3, reads GAGVSQSPSNKVTEKGKDVELRCDPISGHTALYWYRQSLGQGLEFLIYFQGNSAPDKSGLPSDRFSAERTGGSVSTLTIQRTQQEDSAVYLCASSPSPTSTDTQYFGPGTRLTVL.

This clonotype was observed a handful of times. This rearrangement joins TRBV20-1 to TRBJ2-1, with D maybe TRBD2 (6 bases). The CDR3 length is 15 residues. The V gene's germline CDR1 is DFQATT and CDR2 SNEGSKA (reference sequence). V was trimmed by 0 bases and J by 7 bases, leaving 16 bases between them. The CDR3 spells CSARDMAGRVNEQFF. DNA of the CDR3: TGCAGTGCTAGAGATATGGCGGGAAGAGTGAATGAGCAGTTCTTC.

For this clonotype: The CDR3 ends on some other residue instead of the conserved phenylalanine or tryptophan, so this is likely a read error. The DNA is omitted, as the CDR3 cannot be located on it reliably, and the CDR3 follows TCRdb's listing. J is TRBJ2-3 and V is TRBV12-5; the table calls TRBD2, which could not be checked here. Termini included, the CDR3 measures 12 amino acids. In germline, CDR1 is LGHNT, CDR2 FRNRAP. Here the CDR3 reads CASGGGLAPVTL.